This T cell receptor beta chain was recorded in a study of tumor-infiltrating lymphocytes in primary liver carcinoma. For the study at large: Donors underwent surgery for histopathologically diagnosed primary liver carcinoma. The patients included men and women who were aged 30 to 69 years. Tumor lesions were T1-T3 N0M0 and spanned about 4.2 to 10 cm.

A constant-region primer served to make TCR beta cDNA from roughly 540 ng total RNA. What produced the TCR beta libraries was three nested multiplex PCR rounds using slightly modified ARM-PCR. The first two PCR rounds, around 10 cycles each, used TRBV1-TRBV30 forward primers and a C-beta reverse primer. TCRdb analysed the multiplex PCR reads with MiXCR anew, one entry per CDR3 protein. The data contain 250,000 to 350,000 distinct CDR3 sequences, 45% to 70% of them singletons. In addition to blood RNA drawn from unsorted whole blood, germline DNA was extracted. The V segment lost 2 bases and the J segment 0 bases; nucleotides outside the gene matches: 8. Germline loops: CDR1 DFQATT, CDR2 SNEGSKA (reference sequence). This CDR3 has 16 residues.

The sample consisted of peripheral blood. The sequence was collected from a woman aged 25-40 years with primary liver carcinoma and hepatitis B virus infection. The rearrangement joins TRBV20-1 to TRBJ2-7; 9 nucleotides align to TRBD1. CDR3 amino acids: CSARNRRDRASYEQYF. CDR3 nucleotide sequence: TGCAGTGCTAGAAACCGTCGGGACAGGGCCTCCTACGAGCAGTACTTC.